Presented here are 21 T cell receptor beta chains from one specimen sequenced in a study of blood T cell repertoires in COVID-19. TCRdb's table, derived via immunoSEQ multiplex PCR, lists solely in-frame clones and lacks some. Of around 400,000 clones listed, about 88% are singletons. The sample comprised PBMCs or T cells enriched from blood (not recorded which). The receptors here all came from a woman aged 18-35 years who had been exposed to COVID-19.

The chain joins TRBV6-2 or TRBV6-3 to TRBJ2-1; possible D gene TRBD2, 5 bases. V was trimmed by 2 bases and J by 7 bases, leaving 9 bases between them. The germline V gene encodes CDR1 MNHEY and CDR2 SVGEGT. CDR3 length: 13 residues. The CDR3 DNA reads as TGTGCCAGCAGTTACGGTTCGGGGAATGAGCAGTTCTTC. Protein product: CASSYGSGNEQFF.

The chain combines TRBV19 with TRBJ1-2; maybe TRBD1 (6 bases). This CDR3 comprises 15 residues. The ends were cut back, 5 bases at V and 4 bases at J, with 17 bases in the middle. The V gene's germline CDR1 is LNHDA and CDR2 SQIVND (reference sequence). CDR3 sequence reads: CASSLGDTPTYGYTF. The CDR3, as DNA: TGTGCCAGTAGTTTGGGGGACACACCAACCTATGGCTACACCTTC.

The chain joins TRBV2 to TRBJ1-4; no firm D call. The CDR3 contains 13 residues. Trimming removed 2 bases from V and 5 bases from J, with 6 bases in between. Germline V gives CDR1 SNHLY, CDR2 FYNNEI. The CDR3 region has the DNA TGTGCCAGCAGTGAATATCAGAATGAAAAACTGTTTTTT. Translating it yields CASSEYQNEKLFF.

The chain joins TRBV4-3 to TRBJ1-1; no definite D call. V lost 6 bases and J lost 1, with 9 bases in between. The germline gives CDR1 LGHNA, CDR2 YSLEER. CDR3 length: 13 amino acids. The CDR3: CASREGRNTEAFF. The CDR3 coding sequence is TGCGCCAGCAGAGAGGGTCGGAACACTGAAGCTTTCTTT.

V and J are TRBV25-1 and TRBJ1-1; D might be TRBD1 (5 bases). The CDR3 contains 15 residues. Germline V gene data show CDR1 as MGHDK and CDR2 as SYGVNS. Trimming took 6 bases from V and 0 from J, leaving 14 bases between them. The CDR3 DNA sequence: TGTGCCAGCAGGCGGATGACGGGGGTGAACACTGAAGCTTTCTTT. Its protein product is CASRRMTGVNTEAFF. The variable domain in full, completed from reference TRBV25-1 and TRBJ1-1, reads EADIYQTPRYLVIGTGKKITLECSQTMGHDKMYWYQQDPGMELHLIHYSYGVNSTEKGDLSSESTVSRIRTEHFPLTLESARPSHTSQYLCASRRMTGVNTEAFFGQGTRLTVV.

This clone was seen just once. This chain links TRBV11-3 with TRBJ2-3; 16 positions agree with TRBD2. Trimming took 5 bases from V and 5 from J; bases not matched to a gene: 4. The CDR3 sequence is 16 residues long. Germline CDR1 and CDR2: SGHNT and YENEEA. CDR3 nucleotide sequence: TGTGCCAGCAGCACCGGGACTAGCGGGGGGGTAGATACGCAGTATTTT. This codes for CASSTGTSGGVDTQYF.

The chain has TRBV5-4 and TRBJ2-7, with TRBD2 matching over 7 bases. Germline CDR1 reads SGHNT; CDR2 reads YYREEE (reference sequence). The CDR3 is made up of 17 amino acids. The trim removed 0 bases at V and 5 bases at J, leaving 14 bases unmatched. The CDR3 DNA is TGTGCCAGCAGCTTGGGACATATAACGGGGGGAGCCCACGAGCAGTACTTC. Translating gives CASSLGHITGGAHEQYF. Complete variable domain (other parts from reference TRBV5-4 and TRBJ2-7): ETGVTQSPTHLIKTRGQQVTLRCSSQSGHNTVSWYQQALGQGPQFIFQYYREEENGRGNFPPRFSGLQFPNYSSELNVNALELDDSALYLCASSLGHITGGAHEQYFGPGTRLTVT.

The V call is TRBV29-1, the J call TRBJ1-3, with a possible D match to TRBD1 (6 bases). Germline-derived CDR1 and CDR2 are SQVTM and ANQGSEA. CDR3 length equals 13 residues. V lost 7 bases and J lost 2, with 12 bases in between. Written as DNA, the CDR3 is TGCAGCGGCAGTCCAGGGGCTGGAAACACCATATATTTT. It encodes CSGSPGAGNTIYF.

This chain uses TRBV9 with TRBJ2-7; TRBD2 is a possible D gene (6 bases). V lost 0 bases and J lost 5, with 18 bases in between. The CDR3 covers 16 residues. Per the germline V gene, CDR1 is SGDLS and CDR2 is YYNGEE. The CDR3 spells CASSVGGRPEIHEQYF. In DNA form, the CDR3 reads TGTGCCAGCAGCGTAGGAGGGAGGCCTGAGATCCACGAGCAGTACTTC.

The chain combines TRBV28 with TRBJ1-5; 10 positions match TRBD1. The CDR3 length is 17 residues. Germline CDR1 MDHEN, CDR2 SYDVKM. With V trimmed by 6 bases and J by 2 bases, 10 bases remained unmatched. The CDR3 spells CASSRQGAALGNQPQHF. The DNA for the CDR3 is TGTGCCAGCAGCCGACAGGGGGCCGCCTTGGGCAATCAGCCCCAGCATTTT.

This clone was detected a few times. J is TRBJ2-5 and V is TRBV7-7; 7 bases are shared with TRBD2. Germline V gives CDR1 SSHAT, CDR2 FNYEAQ (reference sequence). This CDR3 is 17 amino acids long. V lost 1 base and J lost 2; bases outside the gene matches: 10. The CDR3 region is CASSLGVWRGYQETQYF. The DNA of the CDR3 is TGTGCCAGCAGCTTAGGGGTTTGGCGGGGGTATCAAGAGACCCAGTACTTC.

This clone was detected only once. The chain uses TRBV6-5 and TRBJ1-5; possible D gene TRBD1, 6 bases. Trimming cost V 7 bases and J 4 bases, with 11 bases left between them. The CDR3 is made up of 13 amino acids. Germline V gives CDR1 MNHEY, CDR2 SVGAGI. In DNA form, the CDR3 reads TGTGCCAGCACCTACAGGGTTAATCAGCCCCAGCATTTT. This gives the protein CASTYRVNQPQHF.

This clone was detected only once. The gene calls are TRBV5-1 and TRBJ2-2; 9 positions match TRBD1. Trimming at V came to 4 bases and at J to 5 bases, leaving 6 bases not matched to a gene. The length of the CDR3 is 15 residues. CDR1 and CDR2 (germline): SGHRS, YFSETQ. The CDR3 sequence: CASSRDRAGTGELFF. The CDR3 region has the DNA TGCGCCAGCAGCAGGGACAGGGCCGGAACCGGGGAGCTGTTTTTT.

The chain joins TRBV24-1 to TRBJ2-3, with 11 bases matching TRBD2. The germline CDR1 and CDR2 sequences are KGHDR and SFDVKD. This CDR3 has 17 residues. After removal of 2 bases from V and 0 bases from J, the junction contained 3 bases not matched to a gene. CDR3 coding DNA: TGTGCCACCAGTGATTCGAGACTAGCGGGAAGCACAGATACGCAGTATTTT. It codes for CATSDSRLAGSTDTQYF.

The chain carries TRBV5-8 and TRBJ2-7, with a possible D match to TRBD2 (5 bases). CDR1 SGHTS and CDR2 YDEGEE come from the germline V gene. The CDR3 is 16 amino acids. Trimming cost V 0 bases and J 0 bases, with 13 bases left between them. The CDR3 nucleotides read TGTGCCAGCAGCTTGGTTCCAGCGGAAAGCTCCTACGAGCAGTACTTC. This codes for CASSLVPAESSYEQYF.

The CDR3 coding sequence is TGTGCCAGCGGGCTTCGGGAAAAACTGTTTTTT. Its protein is CASGLREKLFF. V gene TRBV7-9 combines with J gene TRBJ1-4; D gene uncertain. The CDR3 length is 11 residues. From germline, CDR1 is SEHNR and CDR2 FQNEAQ (reference sequence). V lost 8 bases and J lost 8, with 9 bases in between.

The CDR3 is CASWGVPSYEQYF. In DNA, the CDR3 is TGTGCCAGCTGGGGGGTACCCTCCTACGAGCAGTACTTC. The chain uses TRBV2 and TRBJ2-7; D is possibly TRBD2 (6 bases). V lost 8 bases and J lost 0, with 11 bases in between. The CDR3 has 13 residues. Germline lookup yields CDR1 SNHLY and CDR2 FYNNEI.

The chain links TRBV7-6 to TRBJ2-7, with 9 bases lining up with TRBD1. After removal of 5 bases from V and 3 bases from J, the junction contained 8 bases not matched to a gene. Germline lookup yields CDR1 SGHVS and CDR2 FNYEAQ. The CDR3 length is 15 residues. CDR3: CASSPQGALVYEQYF. The CDR3 nucleotides are TGTGCCAGCAGCCCACAGGGGGCCCTTGTCTACGAGCAGTACTTC.

The chain recombines TRBV2 with TRBJ2-5, with 12 bases fitting TRBD2. The CDR3 covers 14 residues. Germline lookup yields CDR1 SNHLY and CDR2 FYNNEI. V lost 2 bases and J lost 5; bases outside the gene matches: 0. CDR3 coding DNA: TGTGCCAGCAGTGAACTAGCGGGGGGGGAGACCCAGTACTTC. Its protein is CASSELAGGETQYF.

The J gene is TRBJ2-3, the V gene TRBV7-2; a weak D match, TRBD2 (6 bases). V lost 1 base to trimming and J lost 2 bases, with 10 bases between them. The germline gives CDR1 SGHTA, CDR2 FQGNSA. The CDR3 contains 15 residues. CDR3 sequence: CASSLGDLDTDTQYF. Here the CDR3 DNA reads TGTGCCAGCAGCTTAGGGGACTTAGACACAGATACGCAGTATTTT.

The chain links TRBV4-3 to TRBJ1-3; TRBD1 matches 10 bases. The CDR3 consists of 16 residues. Germline CDR1 reads LGHNA; CDR2 reads YSLEER. V dropped 4 bases and J dropped 3; count of bases not matched to a gene: 6. The CDR3 DNA follows: TGCGCCAGCAGCCTCGAGACAGGGGGCAATGGAAACACCATATATTTT. Amino acid sequence: CASSLETGGNGNTIYF.